This T cell receptor (beta chain) came from a study of vaccination effects on CD4 cells after COVID-19. Only in-frame clones appear in the TCRdb table, and some are missing; sequencing was by immunoSEQ multiplex PCR. The sample has around 40,000 clones, 72% seen once; the top ten hold about 9.5%. Remarks on this clone: Antigen unknown.

Germline CDR1 is SGHDN and CDR2 is FVKESK. Trimming cost V 2 bases and J 8 bases, with 7 bases left between them. This CDR3 region has 13 residues. The authors isolated CD4+ T cells after more than eight days of culture. The vaccine given was either BNT162b2 or mRNA-1273, in two doses. IL-2 medium was substituted for half the medium on days 3 and 7. The sample consisted of CD4+ T cells from PBMCs cultured without peptide, taken after COVID-19 vaccination. The V gene is TRBV14, the J gene TRBJ1-6; D call uncertain. This sequence originates from a human donor who received a COVID-19 vaccine. The CDR3 nucleotides are TGTGCCAGCAGCCAAACCGAGGATTCACCCCTCCACTTT. Encoded protein: CASSQTEDSPLHF. The full variable domain, in which reference TRBV14 and TRBJ1-6 provide the parts outside the CDR3, is EAGVTQFPSHSVIEKGQTVTLRCDPISGHDNLYWYRRVMGKEIKFLLHFVKESKQDESGMPNNRFLAERTGGTYSTLKVQPAELEDSGVYFCASSQTEDSPLHFGNGTRLTVT.